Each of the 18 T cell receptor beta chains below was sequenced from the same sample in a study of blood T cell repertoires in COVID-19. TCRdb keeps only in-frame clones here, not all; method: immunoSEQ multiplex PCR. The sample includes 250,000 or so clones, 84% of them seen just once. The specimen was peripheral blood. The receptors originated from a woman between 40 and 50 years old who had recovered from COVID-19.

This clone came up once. CDR3 residues: CASSQDSTNEKLFF. The CDR3 coding sequence is TGCGCCAGCAGCCAAGACTCAACTAATGAAAAACTGTTTTTT. V is TRBV5-1 and J is TRBJ1-4; no clear D gene. Per germline, CDR1 SGHRS and CDR2 YFSETQ. The V end was cut by 4 bases, the J end by 0 bases, with 7 bases between. The CDR3 runs 14 residues.

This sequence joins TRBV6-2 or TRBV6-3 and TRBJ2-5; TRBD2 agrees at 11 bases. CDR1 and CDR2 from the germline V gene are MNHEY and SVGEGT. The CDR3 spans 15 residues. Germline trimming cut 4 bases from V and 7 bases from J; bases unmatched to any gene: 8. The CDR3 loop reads CASSSGGLAVGTQYF. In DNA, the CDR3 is TGTGCCAGCAGTTCCGGGGGACTAGCGGTGGGGACCCAGTACTTC.

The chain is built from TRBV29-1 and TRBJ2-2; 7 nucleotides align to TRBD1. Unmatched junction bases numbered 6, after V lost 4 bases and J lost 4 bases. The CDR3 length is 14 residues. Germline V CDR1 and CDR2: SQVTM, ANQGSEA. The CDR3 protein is CSVATGVATGELFF. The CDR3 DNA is TGCAGCGTTGCCACAGGGGTGGCCACCGGGGAGCTGTTTTTT.

The CDR3 loop reads CASSASAGVQETQYF. The DNA of the CDR3 is TGTGCCAGCAGCGCCTCAGCGGGGGTACAAGAGACCCAGTACTTC. The rearrangement joins TRBV9 to TRBJ2-5, with 8 bases identical to TRBD2. The CDR3 contains 15 residues. The J segment lost 2 bases and the V segment lost 3 bases, leaving 6 bases of the junction unmatched. Looked up from germline, CDR1 is SGDLS and CDR2 is YYNGEE.

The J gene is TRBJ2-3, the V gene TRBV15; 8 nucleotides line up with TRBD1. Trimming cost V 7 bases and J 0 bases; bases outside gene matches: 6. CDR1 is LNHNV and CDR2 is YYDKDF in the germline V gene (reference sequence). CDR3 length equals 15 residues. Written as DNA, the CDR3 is TGTGCCACCACCTCACAGGGGGGTAGCACAGATACGCAGTATTTT. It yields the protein CATTSQGGSTDTQYF.

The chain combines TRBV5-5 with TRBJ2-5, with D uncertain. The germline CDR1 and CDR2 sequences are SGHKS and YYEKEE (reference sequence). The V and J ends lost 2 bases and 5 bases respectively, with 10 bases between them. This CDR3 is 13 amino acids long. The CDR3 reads CASSFRTEETQYF. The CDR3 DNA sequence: TGTGCCAGCAGCTTTCGCACAGAGGAGACCCAGTACTTC.

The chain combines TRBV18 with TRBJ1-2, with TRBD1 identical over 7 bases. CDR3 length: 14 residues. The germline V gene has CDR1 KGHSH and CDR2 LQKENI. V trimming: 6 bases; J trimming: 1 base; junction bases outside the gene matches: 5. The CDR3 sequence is CASSQDRDNYGYTF. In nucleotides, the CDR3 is TGTGCCAGCTCTCAAGACAGGGATAACTATGGCTACACCTTC. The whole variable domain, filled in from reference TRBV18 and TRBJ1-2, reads NAGVMQNPRHLVRRRGQEARLRCSPMKGHSHVYWYRQLPEEGLKFMVYLQKENIIDESGMPKERFSAEFPKEGPSILRIQQVVRGDSAAYFCASSQDRDNYGYTFGSGTRLTVV.

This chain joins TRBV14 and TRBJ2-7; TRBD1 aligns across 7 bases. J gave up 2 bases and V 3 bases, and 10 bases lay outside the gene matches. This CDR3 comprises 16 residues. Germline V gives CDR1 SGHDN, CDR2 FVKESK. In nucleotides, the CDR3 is TGTGCCAGCAGCCACGCCGCCGGGACAGAGACCTACGAGCAGTACTTC. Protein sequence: CASSHAAGTETYEQYF.

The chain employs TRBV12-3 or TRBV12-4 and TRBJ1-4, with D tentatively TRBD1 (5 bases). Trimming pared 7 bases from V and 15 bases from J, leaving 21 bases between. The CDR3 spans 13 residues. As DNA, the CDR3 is TGTGCCAGCACCAGTACAGGCTGGGGTCCTGTGTTTTTT. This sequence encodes CASTSTGWGPVFF.

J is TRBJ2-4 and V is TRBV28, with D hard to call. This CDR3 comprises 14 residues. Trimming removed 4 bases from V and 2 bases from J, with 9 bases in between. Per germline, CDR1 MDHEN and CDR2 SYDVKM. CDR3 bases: TGTGCCAGCAGTTCCACAGACCCCAAAAACATTCAGTACTTC. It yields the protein CASSSTDPKNIQYF.

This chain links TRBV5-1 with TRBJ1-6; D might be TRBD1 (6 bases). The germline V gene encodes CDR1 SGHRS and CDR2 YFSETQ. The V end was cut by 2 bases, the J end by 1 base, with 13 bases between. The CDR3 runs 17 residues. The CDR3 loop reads CASSLTEQGSYNSPLHF. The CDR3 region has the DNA TGCGCCAGCAGCTTAACAGAACAGGGTTCCTATAATTCACCCCTCCACTTT.

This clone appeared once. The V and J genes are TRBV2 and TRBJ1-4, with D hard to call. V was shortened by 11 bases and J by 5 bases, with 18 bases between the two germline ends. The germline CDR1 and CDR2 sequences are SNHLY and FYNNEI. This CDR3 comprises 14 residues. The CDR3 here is CASFQGLRNEKLFF. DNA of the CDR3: TGTGCCTCCTTCCAAGGACTGAGAAATGAAAAACTGTTTTTT.

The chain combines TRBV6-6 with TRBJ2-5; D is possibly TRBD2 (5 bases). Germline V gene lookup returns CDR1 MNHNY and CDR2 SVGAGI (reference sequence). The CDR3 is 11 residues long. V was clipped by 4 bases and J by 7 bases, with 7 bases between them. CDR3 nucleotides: TGTGCCAGCAGTTTTGAGGGGACCCAGTACTTC. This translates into CASSFEGTQYF.

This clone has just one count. The CDR3 sequence: CASSASGGGTYEQYF. The CDR3 DNA sequence: TGTGCCAGTAGTGCATCAGGGGGTGGCACCTACGAGCAGTACTTC. The rearrangement joins TRBV19 to TRBJ2-7, with 7 bases identical to TRBD1. V lost 5 bases to trimming and J lost 2 bases; unmatched junction nucleotides: 9. This CDR3 comprises 15 residues. Germline V gene data show CDR1 as LNHDA and CDR2 as SQIVND (reference sequence). Based on the CDR3 plus reference TRBV19 and TRBJ2-7, the full variable domain is DGGITQSPKYLFRKEGQNVTLSCEQNLNHDAMYWYRQDPGQGLRLIYYSQIVNDFQKGDIAEGYSVSREKKESFPLTVTSAQKNPTAFYLCASSASGGGTYEQYFGPGTRLTVT.

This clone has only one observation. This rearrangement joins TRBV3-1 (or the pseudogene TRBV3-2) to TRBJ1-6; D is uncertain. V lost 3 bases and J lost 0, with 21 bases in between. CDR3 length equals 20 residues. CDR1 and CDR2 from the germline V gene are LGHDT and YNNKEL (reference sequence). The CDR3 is CASSHDPNFGGSSYNSPLHF. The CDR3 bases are TGTGCCAGCAGCCATGACCCAAACTTTGGAGGGAGCTCCTATAATTCACCCCTCCACTTT.

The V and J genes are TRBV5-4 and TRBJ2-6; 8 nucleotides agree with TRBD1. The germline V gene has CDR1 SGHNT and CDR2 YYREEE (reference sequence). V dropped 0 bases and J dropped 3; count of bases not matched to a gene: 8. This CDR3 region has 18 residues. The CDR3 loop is CASSLAGQGRHGANVLTF. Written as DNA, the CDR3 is TGTGCCAGCAGCTTGGCCGGACAGGGAAGGCATGGGGCCAACGTCCTGACTTTC.

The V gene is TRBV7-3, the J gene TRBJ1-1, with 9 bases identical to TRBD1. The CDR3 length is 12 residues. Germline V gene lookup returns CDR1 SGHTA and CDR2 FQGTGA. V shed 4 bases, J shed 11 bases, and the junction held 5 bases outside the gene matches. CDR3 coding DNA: TGTGCCAGCAGCTCAGGACAGGGGCGGGCTTTCTTT. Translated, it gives CASSSGQGRAFF.

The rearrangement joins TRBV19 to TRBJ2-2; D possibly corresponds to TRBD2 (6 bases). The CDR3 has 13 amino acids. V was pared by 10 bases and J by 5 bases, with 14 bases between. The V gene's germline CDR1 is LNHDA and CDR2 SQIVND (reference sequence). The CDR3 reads CATIGGPTGELFF. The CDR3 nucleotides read TGTGCCACAATCGGGGGACCAACCGGGGAGCTGTTTTTT.